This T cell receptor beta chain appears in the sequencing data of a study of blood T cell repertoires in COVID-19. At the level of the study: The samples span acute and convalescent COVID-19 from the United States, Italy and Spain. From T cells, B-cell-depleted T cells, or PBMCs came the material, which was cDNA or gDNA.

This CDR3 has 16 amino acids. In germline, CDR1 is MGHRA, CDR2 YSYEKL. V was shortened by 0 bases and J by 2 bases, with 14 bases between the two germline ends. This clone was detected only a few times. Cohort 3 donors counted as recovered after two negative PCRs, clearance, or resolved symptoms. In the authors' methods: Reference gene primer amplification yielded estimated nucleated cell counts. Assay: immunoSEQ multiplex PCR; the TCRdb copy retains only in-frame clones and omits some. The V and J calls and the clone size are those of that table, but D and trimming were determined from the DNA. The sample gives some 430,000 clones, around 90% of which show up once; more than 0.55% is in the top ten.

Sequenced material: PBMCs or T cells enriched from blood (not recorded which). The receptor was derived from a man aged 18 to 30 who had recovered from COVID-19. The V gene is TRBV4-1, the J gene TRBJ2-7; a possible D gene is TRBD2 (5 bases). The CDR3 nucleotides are TGCGCCAGCAGCCAAGAGGCGGGTCCCGGGGCCTACGAGCAGTACTTC. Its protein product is CASSQEAGPGAYEQYF.